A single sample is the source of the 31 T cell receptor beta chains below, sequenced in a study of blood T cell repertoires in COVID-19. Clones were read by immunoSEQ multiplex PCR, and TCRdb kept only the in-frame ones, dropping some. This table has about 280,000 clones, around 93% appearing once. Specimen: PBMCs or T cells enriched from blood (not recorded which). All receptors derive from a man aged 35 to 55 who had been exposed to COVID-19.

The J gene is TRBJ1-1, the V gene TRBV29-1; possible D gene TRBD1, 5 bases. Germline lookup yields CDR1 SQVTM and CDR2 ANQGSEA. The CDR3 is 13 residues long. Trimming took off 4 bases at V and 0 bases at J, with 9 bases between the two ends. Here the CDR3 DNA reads TGCAGCGTTGGGAAGGGGATGAACACTGAAGCTTTCTTT. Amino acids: CSVGKGMNTEAFF.

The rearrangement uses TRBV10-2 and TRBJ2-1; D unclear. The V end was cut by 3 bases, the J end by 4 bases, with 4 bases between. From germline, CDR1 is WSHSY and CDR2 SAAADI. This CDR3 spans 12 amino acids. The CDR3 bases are TGCGCCAGCAGTGACAGTTACAATGAGCAGTTCTTC. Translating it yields CASSDSYNEQFF.

CDR3 sequence: CASSNRGFDEKLFF. CDR3 bases: TGTGCCAGCAGCAACAGGGGGTTTGATGAAAAACTGTTTTTT. J is TRBJ1-4 and V is TRBV21-1; the table's D call, TRBD1, has no DNA check behind it. TRBV21-1 is noted as a pseudogene. CDR3 length: 14 amino acids.

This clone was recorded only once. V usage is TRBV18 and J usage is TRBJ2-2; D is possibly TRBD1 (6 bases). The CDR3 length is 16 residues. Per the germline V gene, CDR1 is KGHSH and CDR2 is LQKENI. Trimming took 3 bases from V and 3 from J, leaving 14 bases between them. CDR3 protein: CASSPRGGSDTGELFF. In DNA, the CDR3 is TGTGCCAGCTCACCCAGGGGTGGGTCCGACACCGGGGAGCTGTTTTTT.

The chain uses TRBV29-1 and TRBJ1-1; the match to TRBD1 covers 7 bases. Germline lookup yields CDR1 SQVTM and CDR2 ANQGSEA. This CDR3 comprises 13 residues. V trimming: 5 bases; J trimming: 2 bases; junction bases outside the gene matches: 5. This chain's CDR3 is CSVYGQVNTEAFF. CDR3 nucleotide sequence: TGCAGCGTTTACGGACAGGTCAACACTGAAGCTTTCTTT. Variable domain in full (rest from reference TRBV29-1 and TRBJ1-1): SAVISQKPSRDICQRGTSLTIQCQVDSQVTMMFWYRQQPGQSLTLIATANQGSEATYESGFVIDKFPISRPNLTFSTLTVSNMSPEDSSIYLCSVYGQVNTEAFFGQGTRLTVV.

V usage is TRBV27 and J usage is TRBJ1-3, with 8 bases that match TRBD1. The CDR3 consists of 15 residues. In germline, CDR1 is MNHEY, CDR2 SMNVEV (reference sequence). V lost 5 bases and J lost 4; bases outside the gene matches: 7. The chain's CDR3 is CASSLTGAGGNTIYF. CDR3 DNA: TGTGCCAGCAGTCTGACAGGGGCGGGAGGAAACACCATATATTTT.

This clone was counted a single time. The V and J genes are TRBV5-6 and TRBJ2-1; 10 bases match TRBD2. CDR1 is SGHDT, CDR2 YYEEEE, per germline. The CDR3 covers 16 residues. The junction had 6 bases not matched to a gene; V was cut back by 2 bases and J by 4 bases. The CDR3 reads CASSFGLAEIYNEQFF. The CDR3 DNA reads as TGTGCCAGCAGCTTTGGACTAGCGGAGATATACAATGAGCAGTTCTTC. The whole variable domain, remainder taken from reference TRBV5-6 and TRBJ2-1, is DAGVTQSPTHLIKTRGQQVTLRCSPKSGHDTVSWYQQALGQGPQFIFQYYEEEERQRGNFPDRFSGHQFPNYSSELNVNALLLGDSALYLCASSFGLAEIYNEQFFGPGTRLTVL.

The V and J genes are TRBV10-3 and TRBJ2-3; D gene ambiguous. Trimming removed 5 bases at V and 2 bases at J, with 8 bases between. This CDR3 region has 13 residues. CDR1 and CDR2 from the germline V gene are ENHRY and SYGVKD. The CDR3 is CAISSDYTDTQYF. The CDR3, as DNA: TGTGCCATCAGTTCAGATTACACAGATACGCAGTATTTT.

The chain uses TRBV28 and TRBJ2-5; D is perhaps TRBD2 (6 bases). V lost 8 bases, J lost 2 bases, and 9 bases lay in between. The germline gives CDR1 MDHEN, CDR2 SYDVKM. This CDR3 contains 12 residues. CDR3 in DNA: TGTGCCAGCGGGGGGACTCAAGAGACCCAGTACTTC. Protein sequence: CASGGTQETQYF.

CDR3 nucleotides: TGCGCCAGCGTTTCAGTAGGACTAGCGGGAGGTAGTTACGAGCAGTACTTC. It specifies CASVSVGLAGGSYEQYF. The V gene is TRBV10-1, the J gene TRBJ2-7, with 14 bases lining up with TRBD2. Germline assignment: CDR1 WNHNN and CDR2 SYGVQD (reference sequence). The CDR3 runs to 17 residues. J was trimmed by 4 bases and V by 8 bases; bases with no gene match: 13.

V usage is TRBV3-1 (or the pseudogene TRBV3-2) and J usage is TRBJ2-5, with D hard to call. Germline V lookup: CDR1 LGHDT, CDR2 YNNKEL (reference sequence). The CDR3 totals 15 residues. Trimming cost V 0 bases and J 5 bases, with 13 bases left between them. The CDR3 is CASSQEWNRRETQYF. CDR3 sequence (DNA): TGTGCCAGCAGCCAAGAGTGGAATCGGCGGGAGACCCAGTACTTC.

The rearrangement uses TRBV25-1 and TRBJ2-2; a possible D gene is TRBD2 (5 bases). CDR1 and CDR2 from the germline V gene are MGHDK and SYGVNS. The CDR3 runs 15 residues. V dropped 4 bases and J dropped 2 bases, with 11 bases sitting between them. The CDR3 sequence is CASSAGLGNTGELFF. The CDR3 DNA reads TGTGCCAGCAGTGCCGGACTGGGTAACACCGGGGAGCTGTTTTTT.

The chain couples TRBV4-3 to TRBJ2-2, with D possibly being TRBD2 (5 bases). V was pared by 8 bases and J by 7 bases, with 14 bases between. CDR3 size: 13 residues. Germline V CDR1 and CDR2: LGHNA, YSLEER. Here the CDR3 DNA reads TGCGCCAGCCGGTTCGGGGAAATCGGGGAGCTGTTTTTT. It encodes CASRFGEIGELFF.

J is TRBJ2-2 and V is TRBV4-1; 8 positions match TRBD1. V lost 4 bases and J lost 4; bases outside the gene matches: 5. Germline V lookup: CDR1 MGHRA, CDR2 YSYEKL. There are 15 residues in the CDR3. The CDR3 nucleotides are TGCGCCAGCAGCCTCGACAGGGGCAGCACCGGGGAGCTGTTTTTT. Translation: CASSLDRGSTGELFF.

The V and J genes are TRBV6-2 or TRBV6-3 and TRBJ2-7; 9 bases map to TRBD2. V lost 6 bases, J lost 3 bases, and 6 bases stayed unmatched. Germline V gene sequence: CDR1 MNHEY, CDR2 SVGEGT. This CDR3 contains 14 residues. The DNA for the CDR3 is TGTGCCAGCAGCCCTTTAGCGGGAGACTACGAGCAGTACTTC. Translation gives CASSPLAGDYEQYF.

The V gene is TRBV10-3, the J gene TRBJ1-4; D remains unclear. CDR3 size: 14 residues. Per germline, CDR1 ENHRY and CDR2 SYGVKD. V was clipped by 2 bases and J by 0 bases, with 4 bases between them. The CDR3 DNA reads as TGTGCCATCAGTGAGCAGGCAACTAATGAAAAACTGTTTTTT. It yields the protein CAISEQATNEKLFF.

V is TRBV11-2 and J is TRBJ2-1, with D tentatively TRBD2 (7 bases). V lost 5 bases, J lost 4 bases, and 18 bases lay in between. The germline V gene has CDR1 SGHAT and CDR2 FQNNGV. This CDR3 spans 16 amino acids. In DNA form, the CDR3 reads TGTGCCAGCAGCCCCATTAGGGGGAGGGGGTACAATGAGCAGTTCTTC. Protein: CASSPIRGRGYNEQFF. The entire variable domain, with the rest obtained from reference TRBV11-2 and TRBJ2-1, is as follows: EAGVAQSPRYKIIEKRQSVAFWCNPISGHATLYWYQQILGQGPKLLIQFQNNGVVDDSQLPKDRFSAERLKGVDSTLKIQPAKLEDSAVYLCASSPIRGRGYNEQFFGPGTRLTVL.

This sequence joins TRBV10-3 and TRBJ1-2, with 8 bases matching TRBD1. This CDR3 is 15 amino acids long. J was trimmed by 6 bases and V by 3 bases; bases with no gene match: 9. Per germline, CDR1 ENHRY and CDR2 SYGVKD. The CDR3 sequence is CAISDFGKTGDGYTF. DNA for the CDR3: TGTGCCATCAGTGATTTCGGAAAGACAGGGGATGGCTACACCTTC.

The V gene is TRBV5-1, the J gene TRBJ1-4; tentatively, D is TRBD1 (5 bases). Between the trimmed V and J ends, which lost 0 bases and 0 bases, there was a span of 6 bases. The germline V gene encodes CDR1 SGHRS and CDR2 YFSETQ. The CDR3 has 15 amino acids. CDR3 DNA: TGCGCCAGCAGCTTGGCCAGGGCAACTAATGAAAAACTGTTTTTT. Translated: CASSLARATNEKLFF.

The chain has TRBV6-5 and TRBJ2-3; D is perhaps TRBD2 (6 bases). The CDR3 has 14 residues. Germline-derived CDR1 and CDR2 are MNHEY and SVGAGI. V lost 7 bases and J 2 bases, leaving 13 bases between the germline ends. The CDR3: CASTREQYTDTQYF. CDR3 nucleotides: TGTGCCAGCACCCGGGAGCAATACACAGATACGCAGTATTTT.

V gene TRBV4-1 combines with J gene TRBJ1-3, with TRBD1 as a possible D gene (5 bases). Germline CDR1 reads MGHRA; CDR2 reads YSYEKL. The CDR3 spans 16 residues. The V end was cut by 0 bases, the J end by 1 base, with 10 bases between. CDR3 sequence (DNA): TGCGCCAGCAGCCAAGAAGTAGGGGTATCTGGAAACACCATATATTTT. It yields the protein CASSQEVGVSGNTIYF.

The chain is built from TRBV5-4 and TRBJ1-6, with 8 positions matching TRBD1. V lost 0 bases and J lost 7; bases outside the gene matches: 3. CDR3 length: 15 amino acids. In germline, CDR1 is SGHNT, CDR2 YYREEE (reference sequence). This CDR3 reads CASSLGTGRNSPLHF. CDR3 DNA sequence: TGTGCCAGCAGCTTGGGGACAGGGAGAAATTCACCCCTCCACTTT.

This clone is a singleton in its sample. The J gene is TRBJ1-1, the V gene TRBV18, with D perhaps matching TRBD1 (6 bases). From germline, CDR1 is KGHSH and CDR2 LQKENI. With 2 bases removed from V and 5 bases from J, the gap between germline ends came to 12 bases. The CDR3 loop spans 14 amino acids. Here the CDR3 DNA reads TGTGCCAGCTCACCAGGACAGAGATCAACTGAAGCTTTCTTT. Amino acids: CASSPGQRSTEAFF.

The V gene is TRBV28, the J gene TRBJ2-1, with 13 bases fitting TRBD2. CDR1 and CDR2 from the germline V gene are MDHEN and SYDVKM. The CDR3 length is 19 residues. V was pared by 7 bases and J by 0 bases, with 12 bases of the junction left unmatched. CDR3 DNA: TGTGCCAGCACTCCAGGACTAGCGGGGGCAACGAGCTCCTACAATGAGCAGTTCTTC. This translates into CASTPGLAGATSSYNEQFF.

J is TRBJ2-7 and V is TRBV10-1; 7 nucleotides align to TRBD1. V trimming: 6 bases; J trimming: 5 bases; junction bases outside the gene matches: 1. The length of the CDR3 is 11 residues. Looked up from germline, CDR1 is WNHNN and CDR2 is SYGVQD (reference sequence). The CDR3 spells CASSGTDEQYF. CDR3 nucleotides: TGCGCCAGCAGCGGGACAGACGAGCAGTACTTC.

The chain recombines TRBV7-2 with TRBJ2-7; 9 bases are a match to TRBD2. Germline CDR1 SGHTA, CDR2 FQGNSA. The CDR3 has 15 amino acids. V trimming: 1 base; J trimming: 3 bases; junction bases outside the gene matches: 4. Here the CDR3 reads CASSLVASGNYEQYF. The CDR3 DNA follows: TGTGCCAGCAGCTTAGTTGCTAGCGGGAACTACGAGCAGTACTTC.

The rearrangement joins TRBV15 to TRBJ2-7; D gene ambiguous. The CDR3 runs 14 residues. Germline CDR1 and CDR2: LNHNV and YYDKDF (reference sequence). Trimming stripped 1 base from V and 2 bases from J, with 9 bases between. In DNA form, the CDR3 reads TGTGCCACCAGCAGAGTAATAGAAACCTACGAGCAGTACTTC. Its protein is CATSRVIETYEQYF.

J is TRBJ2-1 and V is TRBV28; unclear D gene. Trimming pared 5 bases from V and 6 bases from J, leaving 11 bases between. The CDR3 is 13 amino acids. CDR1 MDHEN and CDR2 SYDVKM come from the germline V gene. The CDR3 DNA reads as TGTGCCAGCAGTACCCAGGTGGTCAATGAGCAGTTCTTC. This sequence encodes CASSTQVVNEQFF. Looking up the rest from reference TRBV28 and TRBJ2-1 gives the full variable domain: DVKVTQSSRYLVKRTGEKVFLECVQDMDHENMFWYRQDPGLGLRLIYFSYDVKMKEKGDIPEGYSVSREKKERFSLILESASTNQTSMYLCASSTQVVNEQFFGPGTRLTVL.

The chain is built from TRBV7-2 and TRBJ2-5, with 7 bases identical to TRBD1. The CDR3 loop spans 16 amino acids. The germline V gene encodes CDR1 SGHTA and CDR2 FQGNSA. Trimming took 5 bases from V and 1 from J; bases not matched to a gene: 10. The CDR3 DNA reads TGTGCCAGCAGCAAACTTCGGGGACAGCTCCAAGAGACCCAGTACTTC. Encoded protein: CASSKLRGQLQETQYF.

In DNA form, the CDR3 reads TGTGCCAGCAGCTTAGGAGGCGGGAGGGCCCCCGGGGAGCTGTTTTTT. It specifies CASSLGGGRAPGELFF. The chain combines TRBV7-2 with TRBJ2-2; the match to TRBD2 covers 9 bases. Trimming cost V 1 base and J 6 bases; bases outside gene matches: 6. Germline V CDR1 and CDR2: SGHTA, FQGNSA. The CDR3 consists of 16 residues.

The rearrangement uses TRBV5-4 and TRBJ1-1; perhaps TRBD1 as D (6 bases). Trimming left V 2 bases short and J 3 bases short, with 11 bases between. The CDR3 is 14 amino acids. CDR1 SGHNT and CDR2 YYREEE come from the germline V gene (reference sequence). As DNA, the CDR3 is TGTGCCAGCAGCTTTGGGGGCGCCTACACTGAAGCTTTCTTT. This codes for CASSFGGAYTEAFF.